These 29 T cell receptor beta chains were all obtained from the same sample, sequenced in a study of CD8 T cells in Susac syndrome. When the RNA was reverse transcribed, random hexamers were used with an input of about 0.45 to 1 ug. TCRdb re-called the immunoSEQ multiplex PCR reads through MiXCR, storing one row per CDR3 protein. The data hold 140,000 to 150,000 distinct CDR3 sequences, with approximately 94% observed a single time. The material sequenced was CD4+ T cells from PBMCs. Receptor source: a human donor with Susac syndrome.

This clonotype was seen a single time. The chain joins TRBV12-3 or TRBV12-4 to TRBJ1-1, with D uncertain. The CDR3 consists of 15 residues. Trimming pared 3 bases from V and 0 bases from J, leaving 11 bases between. The CDR3 region is CASSFSLGLNTEAFF. The CDR3 bases are TGTGCCAGCAGTTTTAGCTTGGGGTTGAACACTGAAGCTTTCTTT.

This chain uses TRBV29-1 with TRBJ2-1; possibly TRBD1 or TRBD2 for D (5 bases each). V was trimmed by 4 bases and J by 6 bases, leaving 7 bases between them. The CDR3 runs to 11 residues. The germline CDR1 and CDR2 sequences are SQVTM and ANQGSEA. CDR3 protein: CSVGGPNEQFF. For the CDR3, the DNA is TGCAGCGTTGGGGGACCCAATGAGCAGTTCTTC.

J is TRBJ2-5 and V is TRBV29-1; 8 bases are shared with TRBD1. The CDR3 sequence is 16 residues long. With V trimmed by 5 bases and J by 5 bases, 16 bases remained unmatched. Germline V lookup: CDR1 SQVTM, CDR2 ANQGSEA. The CDR3: CSVNIFQTGEEETQYF. Here the CDR3 DNA reads TGCAGCGTTAACATATTCCAGACAGGGGAAGAGGAGACCCAGTACTTC.

The J gene is TRBJ2-3, the V gene TRBV24-1; D gene unclear. Germline CDR1 KGHDR, CDR2 SFDVKD. The CDR3 consists of 13 residues. Trimming took 7 bases from V and 1 from J, leaving 8 bases between them. CDR3 sequence: CATSVKGTDTQYF. As DNA, the CDR3 is TGTGCCACCAGCGTCAAAGGCACAGATACGCAGTATTTT.

V gene TRBV6-1 combines with J gene TRBJ1-5; unclear D gene. Germline-derived CDR1 and CDR2 are MNHNS and SASEGT. Trimming removed 7 bases from V and 6 bases from J, with 16 bases in between. This CDR3 has 14 residues. In nucleotides, the CDR3 is TGTGCCAGCAATAGGCCGAGTCCGGGTCAGCCCCAGCATTTT. Translation gives CASNRPSPGQPQHF.

The chain employs TRBV7-8 and TRBJ2-6; D unclear. There are 14 residues in the CDR3. Germline CDR1 and CDR2: SGHVS and FQNEAQ. With 7 bases removed from V and 4 bases from J, the gap between germline ends came to 11 bases. CDR3 amino acids: CASTNGRGANVLTF. The DNA of the CDR3 is TGTGCCAGCACAAACGGCAGGGGGGCCAACGTCCTGACTTTC.

The V gene is TRBV7-3, the J gene TRBJ2-1; D is possibly TRBD2 (6 bases). CDR1 and CDR2 from the germline V gene are SGHTA and FQGTGA. V was pared by 2 bases and J by 5 bases, with 10 bases between. The CDR3 spans 14 residues. The CDR3 DNA reads TGTGCCAGCAGCTTATTCGGGGGTCACAATGAGCAGTTCTTC. Protein: CASSLFGGHNEQFF.

CDR3 DNA: TGCAGTGCTAGAGATCTAGCGGCCTACAATGAGCAGTTCTTC. Its translation: CSARDLAAYNEQFF. The chain joins TRBV20-1 to TRBJ2-1; 7 nucleotides agree with TRBD2. Germline CDR1 and CDR2: DFQATT and SNEGSKA (reference sequence). J was trimmed by 2 bases and V by 0 bases; bases with no gene match: 1. The CDR3 contains 14 residues.

The J gene is TRBJ1-2, the V gene TRBV5-1, with D perhaps TRBD1 (6 bases). Germline CDR1 and CDR2: SGHRS and YFSETQ. CDR3 size: 15 residues. V shed 4 bases and J shed 3 bases, with 16 bases lying between them. CDR3 nucleotide sequence: TGCGCCAGCAGCCCTTTTCAGGGGAGGGACTATGGCTACACCTTC. Its translation is CASSPFQGRDYGYTF.

The chain has TRBV20-1 and TRBJ1-1; TRBD1 matches at 10 bases. The CDR3 sequence is 14 residues long. V dropped 2 bases and J dropped 6; count of bases not matched to a gene: 6. The germline V gene has CDR1 DFQATT and CDR2 SNEGSKA (reference sequence). CDR3 region: CSARPWGQGSEAFF. DNA for the CDR3: TGCAGTGCTAGACCGTGGGGACAGGGGTCTGAAGCTTTCTTT.

This chain links TRBV20-1 with TRBJ1-2; D is unresolved. This CDR3 is 14 amino acids long. The germline V and J ends were trimmed by 6 bases and 1 base, with 15 bases remaining between them. Per the germline V gene, CDR1 is DFQATT and CDR2 is SNEGSKA (reference sequence). The CDR3 region has the DNA TGCAGTGCCAGTGGCGGCCACCATAACTATGGCTACACCTTC. Protein: CSASGGHHNYGYTF.

J is TRBJ2-3 and V is TRBV9; D is undetermined. There are 14 residues in the CDR3. Trimming stripped 6 bases from V and 1 base from J, with 12 bases between. CDR1 SGDLS and CDR2 YYNGEE come from the germline V gene. DNA of the CDR3: TGTGCCAGCACCTCGGATCTCCGCACAGATACGCAGTATTTT. Amino acids: CASTSDLRTDTQYF.

The J gene is TRBJ2-3, the V gene TRBV5-1; D ambiguous. Germline CDR1 and CDR2: SGHRS and YFSETQ. V was cut by 1 base and J by 2 bases, with 11 bases left in between. The CDR3 length is 15 residues. The CDR3 DNA reads as TGCGCCAGCAGCTTGAGCGAGGTGCTCACAGATACGCAGTATTTT. Amino acids: CASSLSEVLTDTQYF.

The J gene is TRBJ1-1, the V gene TRBV19; D possibly corresponds to TRBD1 (5 bases). Trimming removed 5 bases at V and 0 bases at J, with 13 bases between. The length of the CDR3 is 15 residues. CDR1 and CDR2 (germline): LNHDA, SQIVND (reference sequence). The CDR3 spells CASSDSGTLNTEAFF. The CDR3 DNA reads as TGTGCCAGTAGTGATTCCGGGACCCTGAACACTGAAGCTTTCTTT.

V usage is TRBV7-9 and J usage is TRBJ2-1; 9 bases match TRBD2. In germline, CDR1 is SEHNR, CDR2 FQNEAQ (reference sequence). J was trimmed by 5 bases and V by 3 bases; bases with no gene match: 5. The CDR3 spans 15 residues. The CDR3 DNA follows: TGTGCCAGCAGCTTGACTAGCGGTACTCACAATGAGCAGTTCTTC. The encoded protein is CASSLTSGTHNEQFF.

The chain carries TRBV12-3 or TRBV12-4 and TRBJ1-1; no clear D gene. The length of the CDR3 is 13 residues. Trimming stripped 3 bases from V and 3 bases from J, with 8 bases between. CDR3 bases: TGTGCCAGCAGTTTCTGGGCCGACACTGAAGCTTTCTTT. Its protein is CASSFWADTEAFF.

The chain uses TRBV11-2 and TRBJ2-1; D might be TRBD1 (6 bases). V gave up 2 bases and J gave up 1 base, with 9 bases separating them. Per germline, CDR1 SGHAT and CDR2 FQNNGV. This CDR3 region has 15 residues. The CDR3: CASSLRQASYNEQFF. The CDR3 DNA sequence: TGTGCCAGCAGCTTAAGACAGGCTTCCTACAATGAGCAGTTCTTC. The variable domain in full, with the rest retrieved from reference TRBV11-2 and TRBJ2-1, is EAGVAQSPRYKIIEKRQSVAFWCNPISGHATLYWYQQILGQGPKLLIQFQNNGVVDDSQLPKDRFSAERLKGVDSTLKIQPAKLEDSAVYLCASSLRQASYNEQFFGPGTRLTVL.

The chain links TRBV6-1 to TRBJ1-1, with 7 bases aligning to TRBD1. This CDR3 contains 14 residues. J was trimmed by 5 bases and V by 7 bases; bases with no gene match: 10. Germline CDR1 reads MNHNS; CDR2 reads SASEGT. The CDR3 DNA reads TGTGCCAGCATACGACAGGGATTAAAAACTGAAGCTTTCTTT. Encoded protein: CASIRQGLKTEAFF.

The chain carries TRBV12-5 and TRBJ2-2, with D hard to call. The length of the CDR3 is 12 residues. Trimming cost V 2 bases and J 3 bases, with 1 base left between them. Germline V gives CDR1 LGHNT, CDR2 FRNRAP. The CDR3 region has the DNA TGTGCTAGTGGTTTGTACACCGGGGAGCTGTTTTTT. Protein: CASGLYTGELFF. Drawing the rest from reference TRBV12-5 and TRBJ2-2, the complete variable domain is DARVTQTPRHKVTEMGQEVTMRCQPILGHNTVFWYRQTMMQGLELLAYFRNRAPLDDSGMPKDRFSAEMPDATLATLKIQPSEPRDSAVYFCASGLYTGELFFGEGSRLTVL.

This chain links TRBV29-1 with TRBJ2-3; 13 nucleotides line up with TRBD2. The CDR3 has 15 amino acids. Losses at the gene ends were 4 bases for V and 5 bases for J; bases not matched to a gene: 6. Per germline, CDR1 SQVTM and CDR2 ANQGSEA. The CDR3 region is CSVGTSGGRGDTQYF. CDR3 bases: TGCAGCGTTGGGACTAGCGGGGGCCGGGGAGATACGCAGTATTTT.

The chain combines TRBV29-1 with TRBJ2-5, with TRBD2 matching 15 bases. V shed 4 bases, J shed 3 bases, and the junction held 3 bases outside the gene matches. The germline V gene has CDR1 SQVTM and CDR2 ANQGSEA. The CDR3 length is 15 residues. The CDR3 sequence is CSVARTSGREETQYF. CDR3 DNA: TGCAGCGTTGCGAGGACTAGCGGGAGGGAAGAGACCCAGTACTTC. The entire variable domain, with the rest obtained from reference TRBV29-1 and TRBJ2-5, is as follows: SAVISQKPSRDICQRGTSLTIQCQVDSQVTMMFWYRQQPGQSLTLIATANQGSEATYESGFVIDKFPISRPNLTFSTLTVSNMSPEDSSIYLCSVARTSGREETQYFGPGTRLLVL.

The chain is built from TRBV28 and TRBJ2-5; no definite D call. Germline values: CDR1 MDHEN, CDR2 SYDVKM. The CDR3 sequence is 14 residues long. V was clipped by 2 bases and J by 5 bases, with 12 bases between them. CDR3 residues: CASSLRWNEETQYF. CDR3 nucleotide sequence: TGTGCCAGCAGTTTACGATGGAACGAGGAGACCCAGTACTTC.

This clonotype has a single count. V usage is TRBV20-1 and J usage is TRBJ1-5; D perhaps matches TRBD1 (5 bases). This CDR3 comprises 14 residues. V lost 7 bases to trimming and J lost 3 bases, with 16 bases between them. Germline CDR1 is DFQATT and CDR2 is SNEGSKA (reference sequence). The CDR3 sequence: CSVRVGVTNQPQHF. CDR3 DNA: TGCAGTGTCCGCGTAGGGGTCACCAATCAGCCCCAGCATTTT.

The chain uses TRBV7-2 and TRBJ1-2; unclear D gene. The CDR3 contains 14 residues. The ends were cut back, 1 base at V and 3 bases at J, with 9 bases in the middle. Per the germline V gene, CDR1 is SGHTA and CDR2 is FQGNSA. The CDR3 DNA sequence: TGTGCCAGCAGCTTAGAGGGCCTGGACTATGGCTACACCTTC. Protein sequence: CASSLEGLDYGYTF. The full variable domain, its missing parts supplied by reference TRBV7-2 and TRBJ1-2, is GAGVSQSPSNKVTEKGKDVELRCDPISGHTALYWYRQSLGQGLEFLIYFQGNSAPDKSGLPSDRFSAERTGGSVSTLTIQRTQQEDSAVYLCASSLEGLDYGYTFGSGTRLTVV.

To note about this clonotype: A junction boundary mismatches the germline segment, possibly from a read error. The chain uses TRBV15 and TRBJ2-7, with 8 bases identical to TRBD2. The CDR3 extends over 16 amino acids. CDR1 is LNHNV, CDR2 YYDKDF, per germline (reference sequence). The CDR3 spells CATSREGTRASHEQYF. The CDR3 coding sequence is TGTGCCACCAGCAGAGAAGGGACTAGAGCCTCCCACGAGCAGTACTTC. The variable domain in full, with the rest retrieved from reference TRBV15 and TRBJ2-7, is DAMVIQNPRYQVTQFGKPVTLSCSQTLNHNVMYWYQQKSSQAPKLLFHYYDKDFNNEADTPDNFQSRRPNTSFCFLDIRSPGLGDTAMYLCATSREGTRASHEQYFGPGTRLTVT.

The V gene is TRBV12-3 or TRBV12-4, the J gene TRBJ1-2, with D tentatively TRBD1 (5 bases). V was trimmed by 5 bases and J by 6 bases, leaving 19 bases between them. This CDR3 spans 15 amino acids. The CDR3 sequence: CASSRTRRGSHGYTF. The CDR3 nucleotides read TGTGCCAGCAGTAGGACCCGACGGGGCAGTCATGGCTACACCTTC.

The chain carries TRBV9 and TRBJ2-1; 7 bases are a match to TRBD2. Trimming at V came to 4 bases and at J to 4 bases, leaving 5 bases not matched to a gene. Germline CDR1 is SGDLS and CDR2 is YYNGEE. The CDR3 runs 14 residues. In DNA, the CDR3 is TGTGCCAGCAGCCGGAGCGGGATTTACAATGAGCAGTTCTTC. Protein product: CASSRSGIYNEQFF.

This sequence joins TRBV12-3 or TRBV12-4 and TRBJ2-4, with D possibly called TRBD1 or TRBD2 (6 bases each). The CDR3 covers 15 residues. The germline V and J ends were trimmed by 3 bases and 3 bases, with 12 bases remaining between them. CDR3 residues: CASSFSEGGKNIQYF. CDR3 nucleotide sequence: TGTGCCAGCAGTTTCTCCGAGGGGGGCAAAAACATTCAGTACTTC.

The gene calls are TRBV9 and TRBJ1-6; D might be TRBD1 (6 bases). Trimming shortened V by 4 bases and J by 5 bases, and 13 bases separated the two germline ends. The CDR3 covers 15 residues. The V gene's germline CDR1 is SGDLS and CDR2 YYNGEE. The CDR3 spells CASSSQAGDNSPLHF. The CDR3 DNA follows: TGTGCCAGCAGCTCCCAGGCAGGGGATAATTCACCCCTCCACTTT.